This T cell receptor beta chain came from a study of cytomegalovirus exposure and HLA in healthy donors. Losses at the gene ends were 2 bases for V and 4 bases for J; bases not matched to a gene: 2. This CDR3 has 15 amino acids. CDR1 is SGHAT, CDR2 FQNNGV, per germline. Primers: 60 Vbeta forward and 13 Jbeta reverse. This table comes from immunoSEQ multiplex PCR, and its TCRdb copy is limited to in-frame clones, with some not included. The sample includes over 100,000 clones, about 86% of them seen just once. Source material: PBMCs. This chain uses TRBV11-2 with TRBJ2-2, with 9 positions matching TRBD1. The origin of this receptor is a woman in her thirties in good health and CMV-seronegative. Here the CDR3 reads CASSLRDRVTGELFF. The CDR3 nucleotides read TGTGCCAGCAGCTTACGGGACAGGGTCACCGGGGAGCTGTTTTTT.